The next 14 T cell receptor beta chains were all read from a single sample in a study of blood T cell repertoires in COVID-19. Some clones are missing from TCRdb's copy, which holds only in-frame ones; the method was immunoSEQ multiplex PCR. The sample gives some 300,000 clones, approximately 89% of which show up once; less than 3.5% is in the top ten. The sequencing sample was made of PBMCs or T cells enriched from blood (not recorded which). These receptors came from a woman in her forties or fifties who had been exposed to COVID-19.

CDR3 nucleotide sequence: TGTGCCAGCAGGCTCCGGACTAGCGTGAACACCGGGGAGCTGTTTTTT. Its translation is CASRLRTSVNTGELFF. The rearrangement links TRBV27 to TRBJ2-2; 9 nucleotides line up with TRBD2. Unmatched junction bases numbered 6, after V lost 6 bases and J lost 1 base. In germline, CDR1 is MNHEY, CDR2 SMNVEV (reference sequence). This CDR3 has 16 residues.

This clone has a handful of counts. V and J are TRBV5-6 and TRBJ2-1, with TRBD2 matching over 8 bases. This CDR3 is built from 15 residues. V lost 1 base and J lost 4; bases outside the gene matches: 4. Germline CDR1 reads SGHDT; CDR2 reads YYEEEE. CDR3 amino acids: CASSLNPSGYNEQFF. Here the CDR3 DNA reads TGTGCCAGCAGCTTGAATCCTAGCGGGTACAATGAGCAGTTCTTC.

V is TRBV10-3 and J is TRBJ2-1; a possible D gene is TRBD2 (6 bases). CDR3 length: 12 amino acids. V dropped 10 bases and J dropped 5 bases, with 12 bases sitting between them. Germline assignment: CDR1 ENHRY and CDR2 SYGVKD. CDR3 nucleotides: TGTGCCACTGGCGGGGCGAACAATGAGCAGTTCTTC. This encodes CATGGANNEQFF.

This chain connects TRBV6-1 to TRBJ1-1; no firm D call. Trimming took 2 bases from V and 3 from J, leaving 10 bases between them. The CDR3 is 14 residues long. Looked up from germline, CDR1 is MNHNS and CDR2 is SASEGT. CDR3 sequence reads: CASSEYGEYTEAFF. The CDR3 nucleotides are TGTGCCAGCAGTGAATATGGGGAGTACACTGAAGCTTTCTTT.

This chain connects TRBV2 to TRBJ2-3; 15 bases map to TRBD2. Unmatched junction bases numbered 7, after V lost 7 bases and J lost 5 bases. This CDR3 comprises 16 residues. The V gene's germline CDR1 is SNHLY and CDR2 FYNNEI. CDR3 sequence: CASKRGLAGGGDTQYF. The DNA for the CDR3 is TGTGCCAGCAAAAGGGGACTAGCGGGGGGAGGAGATACGCAGTATTTT.

The V gene is TRBV6-1, the J gene TRBJ1-1; the match to TRBD1 covers 8 bases. The CDR3 covers 14 residues. V lost 1 base to trimming and J lost 11 bases; unmatched junction nucleotides: 9. Germline-derived CDR1 and CDR2 are MNHNS and SASEGT. The CDR3 bases are TGTGCCAGCAGTGAAGACCCAGGGGGCTTAGAGGCTTTCTTT. Residues: CASSEDPGGLEAFF.

The chain has TRBV5-1 and TRBJ1-4; the match to TRBD1 covers 8 bases. J was trimmed by 4 bases and V by 4 bases; bases with no gene match: 9. Germline lookup yields CDR1 SGHRS and CDR2 YFSETQ. This CDR3 is 16 amino acids long. Here the CDR3 reads CASSLRTGTNNEKLFF. The CDR3 nucleotides read TGCGCCAGCAGCCTAAGGACAGGGACCAATAATGAAAAACTGTTTTTT.

This rearrangement joins TRBV19 to TRBJ1-1; the match to TRBD1 covers 8 bases. CDR1 and CDR2 (germline): LNHDA, SQIVND (reference sequence). Trimming cost V 10 bases and J 6 bases; bases outside gene matches: 16. The CDR3 extends over 15 amino acids. DNA of the CDR3: TGTGCCACCAAGGACCGGGACAGGCTAAGTTCTGAAGCTTTCTTT. Translation: CATKDRDRLSSEAFF.

The V gene is TRBV4-2, the J gene TRBJ2-7; 9 nucleotides line up with TRBD2. CDR1 LGHNA and CDR2 YNFKEQ come from the germline V gene. V lost 4 bases, J lost 3 bases, and 7 bases stayed unmatched. The CDR3 is 15 amino acids. The CDR3 loop is CASSLRRGGDYEQYF. The CDR3 nucleotides are TGTGCCAGCAGCCTTCGGCGGGGGGGGGACTACGAGCAGTACTTC.

CDR3 sequence: CASSITEYSYEQYF. In DNA form, the CDR3 reads TGTGCCAGTAGTATTACGGAGTACTCCTACGAGCAGTACTTC. The V and J genes are TRBV19 and TRBJ2-7; no clear D. The germline CDR1 and CDR2 sequences are LNHDA and SQIVND (reference sequence). The CDR3 is 14 residues long. V was clipped by 3 bases and J by 0 bases, with 9 bases between them.

This chain uses TRBV7-9 with TRBJ2-3, with D possibly TRBD1 on 6 matching bases. The CDR3 sequence is 15 residues long. Per germline, CDR1 SEHNR and CDR2 FQNEAQ (reference sequence). V was pared by 4 bases and J by 6 bases, with 17 bases between. The CDR3 loop reads CASSSTQQGSDTQYF. CDR3 in DNA: TGTGCCAGCAGCTCGACCCAACAGGGTTCGGATACGCAGTATTTT.

This rearrangement joins TRBV18 to TRBJ1-1; a weak D match, TRBD1 (5 bases). There are 13 residues in the CDR3. V lost 4 bases and J 6 bases, leaving 12 bases between the germline ends. The germline gives CDR1 KGHSH, CDR2 LQKENI. CDR3 bases: TGTGCCAGCTCACGATCAGGGTCCGCTGAAGCTTTCTTT. This encodes CASSRSGSAEAFF.

On this clone: At one boundary the junction diverges from the germline segment, which might be a read error. This chain joins TRBV5-4 and TRBJ2-3, with TRBD2 matching 12 bases. The CDR3 loop spans 19 amino acids. Germline V gives CDR1 SGHNT, CDR2 YYREEE (reference sequence). The CDR3 sequence: CASSLAGTSGFFGTDTQYF. Here the CDR3 DNA reads TGTGCCAGCAGTTTGGCCGGGACTAGCGGGTTTTTTGGCACAGATACGCAGTATTTT.

The rearrangement links TRBV3-1 (or the pseudogene TRBV3-2) to TRBJ2-5, with a tentative D call TRBD1 (5 bases). V was shortened by 5 bases and J by 4 bases, with 14 bases between the two germline ends. Germline V gene data show CDR1 as LGHDT and CDR2 as YNNKEL (reference sequence). This CDR3 contains 14 residues. CDR3 bases: TGTGCCAGCAGCACCAGGGCCTTAGGAGAGACCCAGTACTTC. As protein: CASSTRALGETQYF.